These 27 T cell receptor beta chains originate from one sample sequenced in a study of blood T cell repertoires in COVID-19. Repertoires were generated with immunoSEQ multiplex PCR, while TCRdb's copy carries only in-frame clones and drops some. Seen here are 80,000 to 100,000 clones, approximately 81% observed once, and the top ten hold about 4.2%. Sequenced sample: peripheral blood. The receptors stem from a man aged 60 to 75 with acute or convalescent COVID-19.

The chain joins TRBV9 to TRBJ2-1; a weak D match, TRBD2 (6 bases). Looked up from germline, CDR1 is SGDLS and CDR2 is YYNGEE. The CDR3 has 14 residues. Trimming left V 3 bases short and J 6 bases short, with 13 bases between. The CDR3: CASSAHGTANEQFF. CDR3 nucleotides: TGTGCCAGCAGCGCTCACGGGACTGCCAATGAGCAGTTCTTC.

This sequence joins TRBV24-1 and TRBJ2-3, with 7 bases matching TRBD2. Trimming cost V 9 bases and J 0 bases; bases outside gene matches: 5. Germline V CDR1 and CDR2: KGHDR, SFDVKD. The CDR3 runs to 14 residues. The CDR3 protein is CATSISGSTDTQYF. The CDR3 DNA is TGTGCCACCTCCATTAGCGGGAGCACAGATACGCAGTATTTT.

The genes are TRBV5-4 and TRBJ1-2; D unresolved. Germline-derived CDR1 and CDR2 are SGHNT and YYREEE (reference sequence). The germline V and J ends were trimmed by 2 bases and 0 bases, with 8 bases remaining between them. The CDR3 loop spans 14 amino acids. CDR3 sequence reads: CASSFRHPNYGYTF. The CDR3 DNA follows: TGTGCCAGCAGCTTCAGACACCCTAACTATGGCTACACCTTC. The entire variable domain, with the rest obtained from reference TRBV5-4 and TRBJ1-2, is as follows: ETGVTQSPTHLIKTRGQQVTLRCSSQSGHNTVSWYQQALGQGPQFIFQYYREEENGRGNFPPRFSGLQFPNYSSELNVNALELDDSALYLCASSFRHPNYGYTFGSGTRLTVV.

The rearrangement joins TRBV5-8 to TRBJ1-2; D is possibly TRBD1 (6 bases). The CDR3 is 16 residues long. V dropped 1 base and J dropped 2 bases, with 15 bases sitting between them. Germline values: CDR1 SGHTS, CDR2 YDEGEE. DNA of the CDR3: TGTGCCAGCAGCTTGTTGGGGACACAACAAAACTATGGCTACACCTTC. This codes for CASSLLGTQQNYGYTF.

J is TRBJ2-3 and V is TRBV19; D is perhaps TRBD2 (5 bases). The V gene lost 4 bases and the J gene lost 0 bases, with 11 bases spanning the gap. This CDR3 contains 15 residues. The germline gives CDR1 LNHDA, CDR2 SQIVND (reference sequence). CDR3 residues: CASSTQRESTDTQYF. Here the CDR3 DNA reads TGTGCCAGTAGTACTCAGAGGGAAAGCACAGATACGCAGTATTTT. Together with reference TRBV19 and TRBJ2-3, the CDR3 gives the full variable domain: DGGITQSPKYLFRKEGQNVTLSCEQNLNHDAMYWYRQDPGQGLRLIYYSQIVNDFQKGDIAEGYSVSREKKESFPLTVTSAQKNPTAFYLCASSTQRESTDTQYFGPGTRLTVL.

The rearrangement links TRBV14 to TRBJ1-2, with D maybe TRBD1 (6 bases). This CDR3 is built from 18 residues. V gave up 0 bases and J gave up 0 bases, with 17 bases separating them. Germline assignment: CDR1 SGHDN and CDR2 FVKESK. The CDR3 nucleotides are TGTGCCAGCAGCCAAGACGCGGACAGAGCTCCTTCTAACTATGGCTACACCTTC. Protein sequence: CASSQDADRAPSNYGYTF.

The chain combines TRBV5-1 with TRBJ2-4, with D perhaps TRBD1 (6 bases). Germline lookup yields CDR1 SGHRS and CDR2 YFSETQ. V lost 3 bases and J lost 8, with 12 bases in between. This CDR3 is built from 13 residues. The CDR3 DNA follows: TGCGCCAGCAGCTCAGGGGACAAGGACATTCAGTACTTC. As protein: CASSSGDKDIQYF.

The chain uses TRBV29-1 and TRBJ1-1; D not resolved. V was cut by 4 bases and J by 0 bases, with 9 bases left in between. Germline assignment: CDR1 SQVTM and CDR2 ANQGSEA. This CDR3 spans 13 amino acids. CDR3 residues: CSVVTGLNTEAFF. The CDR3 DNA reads TGCAGCGTTGTGACGGGGTTGAACACTGAAGCTTTCTTT.

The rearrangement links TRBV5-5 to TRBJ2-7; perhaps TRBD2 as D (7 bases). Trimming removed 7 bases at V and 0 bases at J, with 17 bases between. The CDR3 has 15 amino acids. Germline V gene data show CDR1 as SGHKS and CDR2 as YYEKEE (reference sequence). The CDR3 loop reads CASALWGGASYEQYF. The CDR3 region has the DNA TGTGCCAGCGCCTTGTGGGGGGGCGCCTCCTACGAGCAGTACTTC.

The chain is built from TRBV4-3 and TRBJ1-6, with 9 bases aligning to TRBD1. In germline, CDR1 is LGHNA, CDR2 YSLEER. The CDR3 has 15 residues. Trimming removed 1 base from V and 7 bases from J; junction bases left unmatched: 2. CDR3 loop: CASSQGGTGNSPLHF. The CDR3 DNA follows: TGCGCCAGCAGCCAAGGTGGGACAGGGAATTCACCCCTCCACTTT.

The CDR3 sequence is CASSQETGGLQETQYF. CDR3 in DNA: TGCGCCAGCAGCCAAGAGACAGGGGGCCTTCAAGAGACCCAGTACTTC. The V gene is TRBV4-1, the J gene TRBJ2-5, with 10 bases fitting TRBD1. Trimming took 0 bases from V and 2 from J; bases not matched to a gene: 3. The germline V gene has CDR1 MGHRA and CDR2 YSYEKL. The CDR3 consists of 16 residues.

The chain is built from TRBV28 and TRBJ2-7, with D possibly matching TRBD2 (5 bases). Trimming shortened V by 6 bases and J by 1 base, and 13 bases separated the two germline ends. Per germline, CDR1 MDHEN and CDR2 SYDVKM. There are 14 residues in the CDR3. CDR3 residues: CASSPEGLSYEQYF. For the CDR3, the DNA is TGTGCCAGCAGCCCTGAGGGTCTATCCTACGAGCAGTACTTC.

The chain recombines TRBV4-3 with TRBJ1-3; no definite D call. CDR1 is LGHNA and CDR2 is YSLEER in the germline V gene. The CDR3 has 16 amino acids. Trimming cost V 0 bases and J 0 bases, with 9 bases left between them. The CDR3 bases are TGCGCCAGCAGCCAAGATCGGAGCAGCTCTGGAAACACCATATATTTT. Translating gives CASSQDRSSSGNTIYF.

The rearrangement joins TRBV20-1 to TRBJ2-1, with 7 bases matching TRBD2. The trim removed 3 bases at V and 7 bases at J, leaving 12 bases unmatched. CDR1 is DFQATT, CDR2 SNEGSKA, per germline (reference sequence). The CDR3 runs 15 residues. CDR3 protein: CSASSASGGKNEQFF. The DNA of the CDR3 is TGCAGTGCTAGTTCGGCTAGCGGAGGGAAGAATGAGCAGTTCTTC.

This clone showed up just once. The CDR3 reads CASSLAGTGGGGYTF. DNA of the CDR3: TGTGCCAGCAGCTTAGCCGGGACAGGGGGTGGCGGCTACACCTTC. This sequence joins TRBV11-2 and TRBJ1-2, with 11 bases fitting TRBD1. The CDR3 runs 15 residues. With V trimmed by 1 base and J by 8 bases, 6 bases remained unmatched. The V gene's germline CDR1 is SGHAT and CDR2 FQNNGV.

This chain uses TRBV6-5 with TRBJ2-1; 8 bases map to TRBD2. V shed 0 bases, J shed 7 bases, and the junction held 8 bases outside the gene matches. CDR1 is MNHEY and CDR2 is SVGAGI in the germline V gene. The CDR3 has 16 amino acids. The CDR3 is CASSYSAREVGNEQFF. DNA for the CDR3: TGTGCCAGCAGTTACTCGGCGCGGGAGGTGGGTAATGAGCAGTTCTTC.

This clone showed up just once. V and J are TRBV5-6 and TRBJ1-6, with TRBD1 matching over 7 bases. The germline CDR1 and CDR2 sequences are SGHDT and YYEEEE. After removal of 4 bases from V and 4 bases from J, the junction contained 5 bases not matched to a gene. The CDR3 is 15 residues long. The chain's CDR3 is CASSTGTAYNSPLHF. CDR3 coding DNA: TGTGCCAGCAGCACGGGGACAGCGTATAATTCACCCCTCCACTTT.

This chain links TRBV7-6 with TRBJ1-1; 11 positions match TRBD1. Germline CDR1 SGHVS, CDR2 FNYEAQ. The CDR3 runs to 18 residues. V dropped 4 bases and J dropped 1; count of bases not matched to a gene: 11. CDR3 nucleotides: TGTGCCAGCAGCTCTCCCGCGGGACAGGGGGGACCGAACACTGAAGCTTTCTTT. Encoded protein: CASSSPAGQGGPNTEAFF.

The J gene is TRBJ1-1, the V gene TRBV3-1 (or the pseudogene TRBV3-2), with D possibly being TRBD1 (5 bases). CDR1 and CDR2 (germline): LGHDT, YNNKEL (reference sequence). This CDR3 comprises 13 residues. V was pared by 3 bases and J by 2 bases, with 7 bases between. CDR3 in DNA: TGTGCCAGCAGCCAGGGGGGAAACACTGAAGCTTTCTTT. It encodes CASSQGGNTEAFF.

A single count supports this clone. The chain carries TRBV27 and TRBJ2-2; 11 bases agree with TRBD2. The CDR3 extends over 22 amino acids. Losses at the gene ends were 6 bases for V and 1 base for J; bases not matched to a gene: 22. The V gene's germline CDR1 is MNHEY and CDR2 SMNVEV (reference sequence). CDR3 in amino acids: CASRVDPRLAGGGAVNTGELFF. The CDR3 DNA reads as TGTGCCAGCAGAGTCGACCCACGGCTAGCGGGAGGTGGGGCAGTGAACACCGGGGAGCTGTTTTTT.

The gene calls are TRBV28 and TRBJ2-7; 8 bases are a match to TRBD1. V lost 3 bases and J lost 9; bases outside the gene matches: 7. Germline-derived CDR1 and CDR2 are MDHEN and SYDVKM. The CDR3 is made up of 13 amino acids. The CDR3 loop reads CASSFQGAFRQYF. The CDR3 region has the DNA TGTGCCAGCAGTTTTCAGGGGGCGTTTCGGCAGTACTTC.

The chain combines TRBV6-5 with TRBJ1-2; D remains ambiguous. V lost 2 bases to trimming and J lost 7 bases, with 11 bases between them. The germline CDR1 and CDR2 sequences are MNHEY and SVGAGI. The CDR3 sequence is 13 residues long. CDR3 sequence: CASSYNTGSGYTF. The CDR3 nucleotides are TGTGCCAGCAGTTACAATACGGGATCTGGCTACACCTTC.

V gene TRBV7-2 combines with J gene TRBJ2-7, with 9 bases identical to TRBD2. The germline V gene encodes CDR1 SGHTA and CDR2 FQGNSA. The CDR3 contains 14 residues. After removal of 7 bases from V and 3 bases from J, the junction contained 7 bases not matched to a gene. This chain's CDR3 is CASTISGRVYEQYF. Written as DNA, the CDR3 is TGTGCCAGCACAATTAGCGGGAGAGTCTACGAGCAGTACTTC.

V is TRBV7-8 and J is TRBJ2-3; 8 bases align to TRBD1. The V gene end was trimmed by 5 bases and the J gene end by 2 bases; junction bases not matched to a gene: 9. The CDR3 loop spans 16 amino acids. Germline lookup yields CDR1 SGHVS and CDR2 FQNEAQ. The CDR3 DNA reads TGTGCCAGCAGCCTCGGACAGGGAAGACTCACAGATACGCAGTATTTT. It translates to CASSLGQGRLTDTQYF.

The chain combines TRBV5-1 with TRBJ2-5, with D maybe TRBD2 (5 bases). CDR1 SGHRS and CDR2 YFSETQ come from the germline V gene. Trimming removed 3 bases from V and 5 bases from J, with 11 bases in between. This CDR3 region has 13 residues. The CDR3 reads CASSSLEGETQYF. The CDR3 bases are TGCGCCAGCAGCTCACTAGAAGGGGAGACCCAGTACTTC. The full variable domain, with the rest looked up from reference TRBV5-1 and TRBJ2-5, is KAGVTQTPRYLIKTRGQQVTLSCSPISGHRSVSWYQQTPGQGLQFLFEYFSETQRNKGNFPGRFSGRQFSNSRSEMNVSTLELGDSALYLCASSSLEGETQYFGPGTRLLVL.

CDR3 DNA: TGTGCCAGCAGCGTAGCTATAGGGGGCTACGAGCAGTACTTC. Translation gives CASSVAIGGYEQYF. The chain couples TRBV9 to TRBJ2-7, with D perhaps matching TRBD1 (6 bases). The CDR3 loop spans 14 amino acids. The germline V gene has CDR1 SGDLS and CDR2 YYNGEE. V dropped 0 bases and J dropped 3 bases, with 10 bases sitting between them.

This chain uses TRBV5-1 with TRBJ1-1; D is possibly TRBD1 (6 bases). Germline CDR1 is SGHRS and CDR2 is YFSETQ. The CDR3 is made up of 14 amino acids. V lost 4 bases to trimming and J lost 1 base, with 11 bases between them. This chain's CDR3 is CASSTGQPNTEAFF. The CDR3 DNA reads TGCGCCAGCAGCACGGGACAACCGAACACTGAAGCTTTCTTT. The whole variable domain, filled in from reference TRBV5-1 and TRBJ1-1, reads KAGVTQTPRYLIKTRGQQVTLSCSPISGHRSVSWYQQTPGQGLQFLFEYFSETQRNKGNFPGRFSGRQFSNSRSEMNVSTLELGDSALYLCASSTGQPNTEAFFGQGTRLTVV.